This entry is about one TCR beta chain. This record belongs to a study of OX40 agonist ivuxolimab in advanced cancers. Study background: An agonistic anti-OX40 (CD134) antibody, ivuxolimab, was used to treat the patients. Patients treated during dose escalation were battling hepatocellular carcinoma, melanoma, renal cell or head and neck cancer. Partial responses were achieved by three patients: one hepatocellular carcinoma, two cutaneous melanoma. Patients in the trial were receiving intravenous ivuxolimab every 2 weeks, at doses of 0.01 to 10 mg/kg.

Using immunoSEQ multiplex PCR, the repertoire was profiled, and TCRdb retains in-frame clones only, with some absent. The sample holds 48,000 or so clones, roughly 92% seen once. Trimming pared 8 bases from V and 0 bases from J, leaving 11 bases between. Germline V gene sequence: CDR1 ENHRY, CDR2 SYGVKD. The length of the CDR3 is 13 residues. This clonotype was sampled from an adult with an advanced solid tumor such as melanoma, head and neck, liver or kidney cancer. V usage is TRBV10-3 and J usage is TRBJ2-7; D is undetermined. This sample comprised CD4+ or CD8+ T cells sorted from blood, obtained in a trial of the OX40 agonist ivuxolimab. The CDR3 DNA sequence: TGTGCCATCTGGCCGGACGGCTCCTACGAGCAGTACTTC. This encodes CAIWPDGSYEQYF.